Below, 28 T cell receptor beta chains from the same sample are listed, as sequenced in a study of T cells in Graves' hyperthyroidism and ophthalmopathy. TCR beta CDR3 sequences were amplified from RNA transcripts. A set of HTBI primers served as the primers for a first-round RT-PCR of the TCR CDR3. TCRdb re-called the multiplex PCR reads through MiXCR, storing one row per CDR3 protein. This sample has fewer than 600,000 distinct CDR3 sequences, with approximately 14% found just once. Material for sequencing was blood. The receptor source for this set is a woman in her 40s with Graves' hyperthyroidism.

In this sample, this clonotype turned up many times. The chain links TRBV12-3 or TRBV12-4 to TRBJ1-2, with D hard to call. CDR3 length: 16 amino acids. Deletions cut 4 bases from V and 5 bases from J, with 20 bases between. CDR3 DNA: TGTGCCAGCAGTTCCGCCCCCGGGTCTTTCTCTTATGGCTACACCTTC. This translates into CASSSAPGSFSYGYTF.

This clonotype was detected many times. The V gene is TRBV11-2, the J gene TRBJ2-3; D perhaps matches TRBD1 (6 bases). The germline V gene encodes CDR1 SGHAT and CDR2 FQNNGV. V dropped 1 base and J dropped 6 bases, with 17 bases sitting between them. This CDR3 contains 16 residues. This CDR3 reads CASSLGQGYGQDTQYF. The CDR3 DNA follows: TGTGCCAGCAGCTTAGGCCAGGGGTATGGTCAGGATACGCAGTATTTT. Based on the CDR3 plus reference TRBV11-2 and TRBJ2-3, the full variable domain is EAGVAQSPRYKIIEKRQSVAFWCNPISGHATLYWYQQILGQGPKLLIQFQNNGVVDDSQLPKDRFSAERLKGVDSTLKIQPAKLEDSAVYLCASSLGQGYGQDTQYFGPGTRLTVL.

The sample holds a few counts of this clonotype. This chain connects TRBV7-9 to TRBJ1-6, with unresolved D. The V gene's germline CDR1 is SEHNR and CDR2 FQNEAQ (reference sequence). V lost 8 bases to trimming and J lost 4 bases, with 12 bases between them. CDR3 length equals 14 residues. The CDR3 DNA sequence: TGTGCCAGCTCCCAGACGGTGTATAATTCACCCCTCCACTTT. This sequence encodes CASSQTVYNSPLHF. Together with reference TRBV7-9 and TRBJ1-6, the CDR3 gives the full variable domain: DTGVSQNPRHKITKRGQNVTFRCDPISEHNRLYWYRQTLGQGPEFLTYFQNEAQLEKSRLLSDRFSAERPKGSFSTLEIQRTEQGDSAMYLCASSQTVYNSPLHFGNGTRLTVT.

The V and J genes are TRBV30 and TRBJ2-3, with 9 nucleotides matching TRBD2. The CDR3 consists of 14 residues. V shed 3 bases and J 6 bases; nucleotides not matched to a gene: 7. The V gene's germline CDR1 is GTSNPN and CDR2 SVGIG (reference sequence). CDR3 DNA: TGTGCCTGGAGGAGCGGGAGGAAAAAGGATACGCAGTATTTT. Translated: CAWRSGRKKDTQYF.

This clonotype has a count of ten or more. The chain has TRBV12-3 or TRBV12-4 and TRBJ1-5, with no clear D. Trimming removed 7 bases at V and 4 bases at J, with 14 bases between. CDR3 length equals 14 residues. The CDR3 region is CASTIGTENQPQHF. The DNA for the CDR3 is TGTGCCAGCACCATTGGTACAGAGAATCAGCCCCAGCATTTT.

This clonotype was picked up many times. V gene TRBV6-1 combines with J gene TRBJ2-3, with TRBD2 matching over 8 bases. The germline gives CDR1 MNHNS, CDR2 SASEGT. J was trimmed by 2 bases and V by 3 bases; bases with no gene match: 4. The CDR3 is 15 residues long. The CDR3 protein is CASSDSGGTTDTQYF. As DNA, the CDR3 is TGTGCCAGCAGTGACAGCGGGGGAACCACAGATACGCAGTATTTT.

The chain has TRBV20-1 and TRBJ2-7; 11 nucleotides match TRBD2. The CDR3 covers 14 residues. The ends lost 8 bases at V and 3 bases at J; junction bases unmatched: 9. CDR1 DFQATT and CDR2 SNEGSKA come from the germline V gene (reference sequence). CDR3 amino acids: CSTNRLAGIYEQYF. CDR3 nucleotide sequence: TGCAGTACGAACAGACTAGCGGGAATCTACGAGCAGTACTTC.

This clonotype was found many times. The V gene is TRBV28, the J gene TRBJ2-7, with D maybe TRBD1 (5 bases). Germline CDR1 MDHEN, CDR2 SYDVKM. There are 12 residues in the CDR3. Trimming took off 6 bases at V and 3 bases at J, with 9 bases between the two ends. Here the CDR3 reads CASSWGDYEQYF. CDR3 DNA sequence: TGTGCCAGCAGCTGGGGCGACTACGAGCAGTACTTC.

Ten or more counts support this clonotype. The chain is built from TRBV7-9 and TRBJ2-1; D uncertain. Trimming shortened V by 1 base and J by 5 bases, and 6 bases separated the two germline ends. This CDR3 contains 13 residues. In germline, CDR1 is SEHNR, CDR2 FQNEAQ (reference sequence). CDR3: CASSLVRNNEQFF. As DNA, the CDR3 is TGTGCCAGCAGCTTAGTCCGGAACAATGAGCAGTTCTTC.

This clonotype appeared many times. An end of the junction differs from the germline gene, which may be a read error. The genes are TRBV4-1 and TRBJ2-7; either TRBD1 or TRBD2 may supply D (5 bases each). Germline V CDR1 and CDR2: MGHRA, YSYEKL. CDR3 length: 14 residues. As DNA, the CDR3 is TGTGCCAGCAGCCAAGTTGGGGGCTCCTACGAGCAGTACTTC. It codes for CASSQVGGSYEQYF.

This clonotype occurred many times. The CDR3 here is CASSFHAGNEQFF. The CDR3 nucleotides read TGTGCCAGCAGCTTCCATGCGGGAAATGAGCAGTTCTTC. V usage is TRBV11-2 and J usage is TRBJ2-1; TRBD2 might be the D (6 bases). Germline V gene sequence: CDR1 SGHAT, CDR2 FQNNGV. CDR3 length: 13 amino acids. V lost 3 bases and J lost 7, with 10 bases in between.

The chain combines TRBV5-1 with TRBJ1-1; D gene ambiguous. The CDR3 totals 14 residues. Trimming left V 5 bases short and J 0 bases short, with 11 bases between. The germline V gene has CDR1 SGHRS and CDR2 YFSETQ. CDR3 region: CASRGEILNTEAFF. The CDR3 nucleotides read TGCGCCAGCAGGGGAGAGATTCTGAACACTGAAGCTTTCTTT.

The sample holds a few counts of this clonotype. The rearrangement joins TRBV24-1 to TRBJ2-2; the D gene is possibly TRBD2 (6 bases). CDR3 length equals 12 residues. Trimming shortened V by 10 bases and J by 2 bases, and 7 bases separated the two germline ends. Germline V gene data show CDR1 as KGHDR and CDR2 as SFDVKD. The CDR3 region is CATGGNTGELFF. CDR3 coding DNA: TGTGCCACGGGGGGAAACACCGGGGAGCTGTTTTTT.

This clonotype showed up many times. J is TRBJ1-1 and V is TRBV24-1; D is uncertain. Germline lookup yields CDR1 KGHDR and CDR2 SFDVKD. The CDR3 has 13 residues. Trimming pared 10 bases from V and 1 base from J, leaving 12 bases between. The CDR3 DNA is TGTGCCACGCAATCACCCACGAACACTGAAGCTTTCTTT. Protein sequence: CATQSPTNTEAFF.

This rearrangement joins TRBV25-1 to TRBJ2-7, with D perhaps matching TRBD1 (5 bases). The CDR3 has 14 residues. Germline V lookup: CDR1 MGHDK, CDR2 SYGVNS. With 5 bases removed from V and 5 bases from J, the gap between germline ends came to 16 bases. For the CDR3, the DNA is TGTGCCAGCAGTCGGTTGGGGCTAGTTCACGAGCAGTACTTC. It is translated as CASSRLGLVHEQYF.

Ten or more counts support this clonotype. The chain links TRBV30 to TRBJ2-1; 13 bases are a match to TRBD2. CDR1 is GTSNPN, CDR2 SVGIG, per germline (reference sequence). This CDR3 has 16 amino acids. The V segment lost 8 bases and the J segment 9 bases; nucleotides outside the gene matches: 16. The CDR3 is CASDTTGGLAGAEQFF. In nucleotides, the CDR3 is TGTGCCAGTGATACGACGGGAGGACTAGCGGGAGCTGAGCAGTTCTTC.

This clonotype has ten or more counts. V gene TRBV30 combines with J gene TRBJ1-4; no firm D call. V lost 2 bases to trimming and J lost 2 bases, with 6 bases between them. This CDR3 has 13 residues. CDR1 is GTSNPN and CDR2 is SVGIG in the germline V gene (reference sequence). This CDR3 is CAWSSGTNEKLFF. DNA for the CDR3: TGTGCCTGGAGTTCCGGGACTAATGAAAAACTGTTTTTT.

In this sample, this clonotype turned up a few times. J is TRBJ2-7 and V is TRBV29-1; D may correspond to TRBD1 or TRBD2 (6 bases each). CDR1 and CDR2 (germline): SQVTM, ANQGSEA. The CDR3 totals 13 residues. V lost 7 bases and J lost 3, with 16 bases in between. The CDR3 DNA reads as TGCAGCGCCAAGGGGGGTTCCGTCTACGAGCAGTACTTC. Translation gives CSAKGGSVYEQYF.

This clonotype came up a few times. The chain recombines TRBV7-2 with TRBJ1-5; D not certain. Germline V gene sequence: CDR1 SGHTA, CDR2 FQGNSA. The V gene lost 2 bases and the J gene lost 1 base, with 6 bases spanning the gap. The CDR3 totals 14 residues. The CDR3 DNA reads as TGTGCCAGCAGCTTATTCGTGAGCAATCAGCCCCAGCATTTT. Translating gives CASSLFVSNQPQHF.

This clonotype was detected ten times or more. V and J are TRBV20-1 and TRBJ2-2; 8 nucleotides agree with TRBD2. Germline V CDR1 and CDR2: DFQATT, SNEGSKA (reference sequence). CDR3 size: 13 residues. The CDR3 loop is CSPGRAVTGELFF. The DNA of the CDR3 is TGCAGCCCCGGGAGGGCCGTCACCGGGGAGCTGTTTTTT.

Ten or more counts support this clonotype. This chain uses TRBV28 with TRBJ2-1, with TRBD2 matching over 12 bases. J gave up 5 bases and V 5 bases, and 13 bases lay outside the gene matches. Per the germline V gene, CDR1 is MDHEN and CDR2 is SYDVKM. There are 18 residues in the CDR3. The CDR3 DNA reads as TGTGCCAGCAGTCAACTAGGACTAGCGGGGCCTAGCGACAATGAGCAGTTCTTC. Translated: CASSQLGLAGPSDNEQFF.

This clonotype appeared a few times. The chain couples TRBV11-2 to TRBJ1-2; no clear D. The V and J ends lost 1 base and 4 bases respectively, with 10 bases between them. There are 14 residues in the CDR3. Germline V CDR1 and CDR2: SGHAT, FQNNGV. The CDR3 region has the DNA TGTGCCAGCAGCTTAGGGCGGATCCTCTATGGCTACACCTTC. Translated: CASSLGRILYGYTF.

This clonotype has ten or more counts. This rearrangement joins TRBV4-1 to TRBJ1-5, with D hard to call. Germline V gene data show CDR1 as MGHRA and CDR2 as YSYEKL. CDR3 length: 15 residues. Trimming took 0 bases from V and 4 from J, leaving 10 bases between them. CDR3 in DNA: TGCGCCAGCAGCCAAGATGGGCAGTATAATCAGCCCCAGCATTTT. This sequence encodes CASSQDGQYNQPQHF.

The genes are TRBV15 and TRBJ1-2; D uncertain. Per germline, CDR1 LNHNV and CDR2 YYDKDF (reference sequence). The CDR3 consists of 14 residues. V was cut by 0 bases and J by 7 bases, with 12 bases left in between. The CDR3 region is CATSRDYGFIGYTF. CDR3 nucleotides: TGTGCCACCAGCAGAGACTACGGCTTCATTGGCTACACCTTC.

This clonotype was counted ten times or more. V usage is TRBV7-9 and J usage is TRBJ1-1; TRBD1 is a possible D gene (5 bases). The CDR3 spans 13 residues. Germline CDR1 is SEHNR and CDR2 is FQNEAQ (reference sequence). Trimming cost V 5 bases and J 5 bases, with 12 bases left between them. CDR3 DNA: TGTGCCAGCAGCATTAACGGGGCAACTGAAGCTTTCTTT. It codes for CASSINGATEAFF.

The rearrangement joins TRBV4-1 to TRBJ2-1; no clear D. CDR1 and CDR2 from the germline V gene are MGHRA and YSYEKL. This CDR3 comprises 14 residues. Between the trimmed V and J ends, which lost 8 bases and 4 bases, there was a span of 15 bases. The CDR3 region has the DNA TGCGCCAGCCGTAATGCGCGGCAGTACAATGAGCAGTTCTTC. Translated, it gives CASRNARQYNEQFF.

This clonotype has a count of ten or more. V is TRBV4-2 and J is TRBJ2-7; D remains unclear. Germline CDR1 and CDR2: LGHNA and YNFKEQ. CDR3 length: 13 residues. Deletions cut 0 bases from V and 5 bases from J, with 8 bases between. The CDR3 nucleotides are TGTGCCAGCAGCCAAGATGCTATCGACGAGCAGTACTTC. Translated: CASSQDAIDEQYF.

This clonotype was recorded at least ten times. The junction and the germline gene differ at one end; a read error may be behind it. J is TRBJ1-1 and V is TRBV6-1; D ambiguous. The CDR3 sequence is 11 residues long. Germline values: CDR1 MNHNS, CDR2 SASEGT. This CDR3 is CASSKAGGAFF. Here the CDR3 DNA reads TGTGCCAGCAGTAAAGCTGGCGGAGCTTTCTTT.